The 2 T cell receptor beta chains in this list originate from one sample, sequenced in a study of cytotoxic CD8 clonotypes in ibrutinib-treated CLL. Using immunoSEQ multiplex PCR, the repertoire was profiled, and TCRdb retains in-frame clones only, with some absent. The sample has approximately 50,000 clones, over 60% seen once. The source material was PBMCs, sampled after 12 months of ibrutinib treatment. These receptor sequences come from a human donor with chronic lymphocytic leukemia.

The genes are TRBV11-2 and TRBJ2-7; 8 positions agree with TRBD2. Germline V CDR1 and CDR2: SGHAT, FQNNGV. The CDR3 consists of 15 residues. V trimming: 2 bases; J trimming: 0 bases; junction bases outside the gene matches: 3. In DNA form, the CDR3 reads TGTGCCAGCAGCTTACACAGCGGGAGCTCCTACGAGCAGTACTTC. As protein: CASSLHSGSSYEQYF.

The V call is TRBV13, the J call TRBJ2-3, with TRBD2 matching 13 bases. CDR1 and CDR2 (germline): PRHDT, FYEKMQ (reference sequence). Germline trimming cut 5 bases from V and 0 bases from J; bases unmatched to any gene: 14. This CDR3 has 20 amino acids. CDR3 DNA sequence: TGTGCCAGCAGCCTCTACCAAAGGACTAGCGGGAGAGGTAGCACAGATACGCAGTATTTT. It translates to CASSLYQRTSGRGSTDTQYF.